This TCR beta chain was observed in a study of T-cell reconstitution after alpha-beta-depleted transplantation in children. Study observations and caveats: At day 60, the high TCRbeta diversity found in some patients originated from recipient T cells and thymic progenitors that had survived. T-cell numbers and diversity one year post-transplant derived largely from freshly generated T cells. Reports say that about two months after transplant, the alpha-beta T cells came out of several hundred graft clones that had expanded.

This clonotype showed up many times. Its antigen is unidentified. Unique molecular identifiers tagged the TCRbeta library. TCRdb independently ran MiXCR on the PCR reads; one entry per CDR3 protein. The data hold a few hundred thousand distinct CDR3 sequences, with nearly 8% observed a single time. The CDR3 loop spans 15 amino acids. The chain couples TRBV21-1 to TRBJ2-2; the D call TRBD1 from the table was never checked on the DNA. TRBV21-1 has pseudogene status. The TCR sequence derives from a female patient aged 2-9 years who had a stem cell transplant for Fanconi anemia, so the T cells may come from the graft donor. Sample: peripheral blood, taken 360 days after TCRalphabeta/CD19-depleted stem cell transplant. As DNA, the CDR3 is TGTGCCAGCAGTGACAGTCCTACGAACACCGGGGAGCTGTTTTTT. As protein: CASSDSPTNTGELFF.